The rows below give T cell receptor beta chains drawn from one sample of a study of cytomegalovirus exposure and HLA in healthy donors. Measured with immunoSEQ multiplex PCR; TCRdb has only the in-frame clones, and not every one. This sample has about 150,000 clones, with 9.4% found just once. Sequenced material: PBMCs. The receptors were sampled from a male donor in good health and CMV-seronegative. Both conserved end residues are part of each CDR3. D genes are given only for firm matches. Clone size, where shown, is once, few, many, or a class for clones that have expanded.

V: TRBV5-4
D: .
J: TRBJ1-3
size: .
CDR3: CASSLGGQRVGNTIYF
DNA: TGTGCCAGCAGCCTGGGAGGGCAGCGTGTCGGAAACACCATATATTTT

V: TRBV6-5
D: .
J: TRBJ1-6
size: .
CDR3: CAIKPGQSSPLHF
DNA: TGTGCCATCAAACCGGGACAATCATCACCCCTCCACTTT

V: TRBV6-1
D: TRBD2
J: TRBJ2-3
size: .
CDR3: CASNLAGGVRTQYF
DNA: TGTGCCAGCAACCTAGCGGGGGGGGTGAGGACGCAGTATTTT

V: TRBV27
D: .
J: TRBJ2-7
size: few
CDR3: CASSLRGGYEQYF
DNA: TGTGCCAGCAGTTTGAGGGGGGGCTACGAGCAGTACTTC

V: TRBV7-9
D: TRBD2
J: TRBJ2-7
size: few
CDR3: CASSLPLAGGPYEQYF
DNA: TGTGCCAGCAGCTTACCACTAGCGGGAGGGCCTTACGAGCAGTACTTC

V: TRBV29-1
D: .
J: TRBJ1-1
size: .
CDR3: CSVGGLSFIEAFF
DNA: TGCAGCGTTGGGGGCCTTAGCTTCATTGAAGCTTTCTTT

V: TRBV28
D: .
J: TRBJ1-1
size: few
CDR3: CASRAQGNTEAFF
DNA: TGTGCCAGCAGGGCACAGGGAAACACTGAAGCTTTCTTT

V: TRBV19
D: .
J: TRBJ2-7
size: few
CDR3: CASSTTGGLYEQYF
DNA: TGTGCCAGTAGTACCACAGGGGGACTATACGAGCAGTACTTC

V: TRBV5-4
D: .
J: TRBJ1-5
size: .
CDR3: CASSFGGATHQPQHF
DNA: TGTGCCAGCAGCTTTGGGGGGGCTACCCATCAGCCCCAGCATTTT

V: TRBV9
D: .
J: TRBJ2-3
size: .
CDR3: CASSHRDPTSDTQYF
DNA: TGTGCCAGCAGCCACAGGGACCCGACCTCGGATACGCAGTATTTT

V: TRBV9
D: TRBD1
J: TRBJ2-5
size: few
CDR3: CASSAGQARETQYF
DNA: TGTGCCAGCAGCGCGGGACAGGCGAGGGAGACCCAGTACTTC

V: TRBV9
D: TRBD2
J: TRBJ2-3
size: few
CDR3: CASSVGTSGTTTDTQYF
DNA: TGTGCCAGCAGCGTAGGGACTAGCGGGACGACCACAGATACGCAGTATTTT

V: TRBV30
D: .
J: TRBJ2-1
size: .
CDR3: CAWSVGGAYNKQFF
DNA: TGTGCCTGGAGTGTCGGTGGGGCCTACAATAAGCAGTTCTTC

V: TRBV30
D: .
J: TRBJ1-1
size: few
CDR3: CAWSVTKSTEAFF
DNA: TGTGCCTGGAGTGTGACAAAATCCACTGAAGCTTTCTTT

V: TRBV9
D: TRBD2
J: TRBJ2-5
size: .
CDR3: CASSVGAGGMVETQYF
DNA: TGTGCCAGCAGCGTAGGAGCGGGAGGGATGGTGGAGACCCAGTACTTC

V: TRBV28
D: TRBD1
J: TRBJ1-1
size: few
CDR3: CASRGTGRLIGGTEAFF
DNA: TGTGCCAGCAGGGGGACAGGGAGGTTAATTGGTGGCACTGAAGCTTTCTTT

V: TRBV5-6
D: .
J: TRBJ2-7
size: few
CDR3: CASSRGKGRYSYEQYF
DNA: TGTGCCAGCAGCCGGGGGAAGGGGCGATACTCCTACGAGCAGTACTTC

V: TRBV18
D: TRBD1
J: TRBJ1-2
size: .
CDR3: CASSPYSGQALNGNYGYTF
DNA: TGTGCCAGCTCACCATACTCCGGACAGGCCTTAAATGGGAACTATGGCTACACCTTC

V: TRBV29-1
D: TRBD1
J: TRBJ1-1
size: .
CDR3: CSAHSRGQGIIYTEAFF
DNA: TGCAGCGCCCATTCACGGGGACAGGGGATAATCTACACTGAAGCTTTCTTT

V: TRBV4-1
D: .
J: TRBJ1-2
size: .
CDR3: CASSHPDRTYGYTF
DNA: TGCGCCAGCAGCCACCCCGACAGGACCTATGGCTACACCTTC

V: TRBV19
D: .
J: TRBJ1-5
size: .
CDR3: CASSIALQGNSNQPQHF
DNA: TGTGCCAGTAGTATCGCGCTCCAGGGAAATAGCAATCAGCCCCAGCATTTT

V: TRBV5-6
D: .
J: TRBJ2-7
size: .
CDR3: CASSPRRREQYF
DNA: TGTGCCAGCAGCCCCCGTCGTCGCGAGCAGTACTTC

V: TRBV11-2
D: .
J: TRBJ2-1
size: .
CDR3: CASSRGKGQFF
DNA: TGTGCCAGCAGCCGGGGGAAGGGGCAGTTCTTC

V: TRBV4-3
D: TRBD2
J: TRBJ2-5
size: .
CDR3: CASSQEGWASGLRETQYF
DNA: TGCGCCAGCAGCCAAGAAGGGTGGGCTAGCGGCCTTAGGGAGACCCAGTACTTC

V: TRBV14
D: .
J: TRBJ2-7
size: few
CDR3: CASSQVQASYEQYF
DNA: TGTGCCAGCAGCCAAGTCCAGGCCTCCTACGAGCAGTACTTC

V: TRBV5-6
D: TRBD2
J: TRBJ2-2
size: .
CDR3: CASRERGNTGELFF
DNA: TGTGCCAGCAGGGAGCGGGGGAACACCGGGGAGCTGTTTTTT

V: TRBV2
D: .
J: TRBJ1-1
size: few
CDR3: CASSDQGSNTEAFF
DNA: TGTGCCAGCAGTGACCAGGGGTCGAACACTGAAGCTTTCTTT

V: TRBV15
D: .
J: TRBJ2-7
size: .
CDR3: CATSSIIAVDEQYF
DNA: TGTGCCACCAGCAGTATAATAGCGGTTGACGAGCAGTACTTC

V: TRBV5-8
D: .
J: TRBJ2-5
size: .
CDR3: CASSLGGHSVQETQYF
DNA: TGTGCCAGCAGCTTGGGGGGACACTCGGTTCAAGAGACCCAGTACTTC

V: TRBV28
D: .
J: TRBJ1-5
size: .
CDR3: CATGSRAGVNQPQHF
DNA: TGTGCCACAGGGTCGCGGGCAGGGGTGAATCAGCCCCAGCATTTT

V: TRBV15
D: .
J: TRBJ1-2
size: .
CDR3: CATSRDQDRNYGYTF
DNA: TGTGCCACCAGCAGAGATCAGGACAGAAACTATGGCTACACCTTC

V: TRBV5-5
D: TRBD2
J: TRBJ2-7
size: few
CDR3: CASSLRQAGVYEQYF
DNA: TGTGCCAGCAGCTTAAGGCAAGCGGGAGTTTACGAGCAGTACTTC

V: TRBV6-9
D: .
J: TRBJ1-5
size: few
CDR3: CASKLDSGSKPQHF
DNA: TGTGCCAGCAAATTGGACAGCGGGAGCAAGCCCCAGCATTTT

V: TRBV11-3
D: TRBD1
J: TRBJ2-7
size: .
CDR3: CASSSRQGTKQYF
DNA: TGTGCCAGCAGCTCCCGACAGGGCACTAAGCAGTACTTC

V: TRBV4-1
D: .
J: TRBJ1-1
size: few
CDR3: CASSQDPPVWAFF
DNA: TGCGCCAGCAGCCAAGATCCCCCGGTGTGGGCTTTCTTT

V: TRBV19
D: TRBD2
J: TRBJ2-7
size: .
CDR3: CASTSGSSYEQYF
DNA: TGTGCCAGTACTAGCGGGAGCTCCTACGAGCAGTACTTC

V: TRBV5-4
D: .
J: TRBJ2-5
size: .
CDR3: CASSRGGRGALETQYF
DNA: TGTGCCAGCAGCCGGGGGGGCAGGGGGGCCCTCGAGACCCAGTACTTC

V: TRBV7-2
D: TRBD2
J: TRBJ2-5
size: .
CDR3: CASSFNQGGYETQYF
DNA: TGTGCCAGCAGCTTCAACCAGGGAGGGTACGAGACCCAGTACTTC

V: TRBV7-9
D: TRBD1
J: TRBJ1-4
size: .
CDR3: CASSLKGQGAYNEKLFF
DNA: TGTGCCAGCAGCTTGAAGGGACAGGGGGCCTATAATGAAAAACTGTTTTTT

V: TRBV29-1
D: .
J: TRBJ2-1
size: few
CDR3: CSVYGSETDYNEQFF
DNA: TGCAGCGTTTACGGATCGGAGACGGACTACAATGAGCAGTTCTTC

V: TRBV29-1
D: TRBD1
J: TRBJ2-3
size: few
CDR3: CSVVPRDRADTQYF
DNA: TGCAGCGTTGTCCCCCGGGACAGGGCAGATACGCAGTATTTT

V: TRBV30
D: .
J: TRBJ2-1
size: few
CDR3: CAWSIKTNEQFF
DNA: TGTGCCTGGAGCATAAAAACAAATGAGCAGTTCTTC

V: TRBV4-1
D: .
J: TRBJ2-1
size: .
CDR3: CASSPEGARNEQFF
DNA: TGCGCCAGCAGCCCGGAGGGGGCGCGGAATGAGCAGTTCTTC

V: TRBV4-2
D: TRBD2
J: TRBJ2-1
size: few
CDR3: CASSPGLAGVIEQFF
DNA: TGTGCCAGCAGCCCGGGACTAGCGGGAGTAATTGAGCAGTTCTTC

V: TRBV4-3
D: .
J: TRBJ2-7
size: few
CDR3: CASSQDALPPYEQYF
DNA: TGCGCCAGCAGCCAAGATGCCCTACCCCCCTACGAGCAGTACTTC